Included here is one T cell receptor beta chain sequence, with context. TCR beta VDJ and CDR3 profiling used genomic DNA as template. MiXCR, applied by TCRdb to the reads, yields one record per CDR3 protein. Seen here are 150,000 to 200,000 distinct CDR3 sequences, over 70% observed once, and the top ten hold around 45%. This sample was included in a study of CD8+CD57+ T cells in acquired aplastic anemia. Whole-study context: Quantities of DNA derived from sorted CD4+ and CD8+ cells averaged around 3 ug.

Germline lookup yields CDR1 LNHDA and CDR2 SQIVND (reference sequence). Deletions cut 5 bases from V and 2 bases from J, with 8 bases between. This CDR3 spans 13 amino acids. All sequencing subjects had displayed CD8+CD57+ cell expansion on flow cytometry. Each of the patients presented with severe acquired aplastic anemia. Untreated patients provided the blood samples, with no therapy given before sampling. Sequencing was performed on sorted CD4+, CD8+, or CD8+CD57+ T cells (not recorded which) from PBMCs. This chain uses TRBV19 with TRBJ2-3, with D possibly being TRBD1 or TRBD2 (5 bases each). The receptor was derived from a human donor with aplastic anemia. The CDR3 sequence: CASSGGNTDTQYF. The CDR3, as DNA: TGTGCCAGTAGTGGGGGAAACACAGATACGCAGTATTTT.